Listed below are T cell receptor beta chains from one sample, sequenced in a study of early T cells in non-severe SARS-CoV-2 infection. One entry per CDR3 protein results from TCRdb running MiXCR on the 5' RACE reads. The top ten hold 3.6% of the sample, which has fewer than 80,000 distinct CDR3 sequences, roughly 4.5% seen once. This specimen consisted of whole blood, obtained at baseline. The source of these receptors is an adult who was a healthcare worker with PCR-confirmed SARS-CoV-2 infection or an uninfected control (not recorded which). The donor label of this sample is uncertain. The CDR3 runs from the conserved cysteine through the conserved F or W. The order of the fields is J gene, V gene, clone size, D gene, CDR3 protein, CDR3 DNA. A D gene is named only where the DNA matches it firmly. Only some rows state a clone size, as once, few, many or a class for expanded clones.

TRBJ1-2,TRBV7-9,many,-,CASSLEVYGYTF,TGTGCCAGCAGCTTAGAGGTCTATGGCTACACCTTC
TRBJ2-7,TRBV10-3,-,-,CAISAEGGSYEQYF,TGTGCCATCAGTGCGGAGGGGGGCTCCTACGAGCAGTACTTC
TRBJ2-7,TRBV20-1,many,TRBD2,CSARLAGRTSYEQYF,TGCAGTGCTAGGCTAGCGGGGCGAACTTCCTACGAGCAGTACTTC
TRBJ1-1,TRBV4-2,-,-,CASSPQQGTLHEAFF,TGTGCCAGCAGCCCCCAACAGGGTACCTTACACGAAGCTTTCTTT
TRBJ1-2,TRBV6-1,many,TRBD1,CASSDWDSSYGYTF,TGTGCCAGCAGTGATTGGGACAGTTCCTATGGCTACACCTTC
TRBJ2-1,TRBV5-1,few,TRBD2,CASGTRANEQFF,TGCGCCAGCGGGACTAGAGCCAATGAGCAGTTCTTC
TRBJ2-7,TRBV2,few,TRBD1,CASSPGTGSSEQYF,TGTGCCAGCAGTCCCGGGACAGGGAGTAGTGAGCAGTACTTC
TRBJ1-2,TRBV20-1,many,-,CSARDRVSNYGYTF,TGCAGTGCTAGAGATCGGGTCAGCAACTATGGCTACACCTTC
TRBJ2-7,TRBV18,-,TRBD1,CASSPRDRGGSEQYF,TGTGCCAGCTCACCAAGGGACAGGGGAGGTAGCGAGCAGTACTTC
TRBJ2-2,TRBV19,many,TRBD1,CASSTGQGYTGELFF,TGTGCCAGCAGTACGGGACAGGGGTACACCGGGGAGCTGTTTTTT
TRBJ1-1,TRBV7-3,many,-,CASSLQRTNTEAFF,TGTGCCAGCAGCTTACAGAGGACGAACACTGAAGCTTTCTTT
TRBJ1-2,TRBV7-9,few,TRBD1,CASSQTGGSLNYGYTF,TGTGCCAGCAGCCAGACAGGGGGCAGCCTCAACTATGGCTACACCTTC
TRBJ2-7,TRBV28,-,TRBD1,CASSLYGTGSYEQYF,TGTGCCAGCAGTTTATACGGGACAGGGAGCTACGAGCAGTACTTC
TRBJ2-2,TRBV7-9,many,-,CASTTRLGDTGELFF,TGTGCCAGCACCACCCGTCTAGGAGACACCGGGGAGCTGTTTTTT
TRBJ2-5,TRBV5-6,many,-,CASRTVGGEETQYF,TGTGCCAGCAGGACTGTCGGGGGCGAGGAGACCCAGTACTTC
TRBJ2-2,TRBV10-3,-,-,CAISESGGPGELFF,TGTGCCATCAGTGAGTCTGGGGGGCCAGGGGAGCTGTTTTTT
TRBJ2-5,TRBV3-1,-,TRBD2,CASSQELREQETQYF,TGTGCCAGCAGCCAAGAGTTGCGGGAGCAAGAGACCCAGTACTTC
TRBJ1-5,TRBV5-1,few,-,CASSFLGAVNQPQHF,TGCGCCAGCAGCTTTTTGGGGGCGGTCAATCAGCCCCAGCATTTT
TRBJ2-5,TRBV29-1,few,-,CSVDRSQETQYF,TGCAGCGTTGACCGAAGCCAAGAGACCCAGTACTTC
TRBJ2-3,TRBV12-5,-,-,CASGPPGPTTDTQYF,TGTGCTAGTGGCCCCCCAGGGCCTACCACAGATACGCAGTATTTT
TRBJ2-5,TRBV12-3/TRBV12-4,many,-,CASTRAIQETQYF,TGTGCCAGCACGCGGGCTATCCAAGAGACCCAGTACTTC
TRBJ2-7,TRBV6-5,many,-,CASSPTGTETYEQYF,TGTGCCAGCTCCCCAACGGGGACGGAAACCTACGAGCAGTACTTC
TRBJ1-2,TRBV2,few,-,CASRTGGSYGYTF,TGTGCCAGCAGGACCGGGGGAAGCTATGGCTACACCTTC
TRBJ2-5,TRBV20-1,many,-,CSARAGPRETQYF,TGCAGTGCTAGGGCGGGCCCCCGGGAGACCCAGTACTTC
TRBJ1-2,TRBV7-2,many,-,CASSLYGQAPNYGYTF,TGTGCCAGCAGCTTATACGGGCAGGCTCCTAACTATGGCTACACCTTC
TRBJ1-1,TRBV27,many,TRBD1,CASSLSPGGNTEAFF,TGTGCCAGCAGTTTATCCCCAGGGGGGAACACTGAAGCTTTCTTT
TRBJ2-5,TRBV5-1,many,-,CASSLVTQETQYF,TGCGCCAGCAGCTTGGTTACCCAAGAGACCCAGTACTTC